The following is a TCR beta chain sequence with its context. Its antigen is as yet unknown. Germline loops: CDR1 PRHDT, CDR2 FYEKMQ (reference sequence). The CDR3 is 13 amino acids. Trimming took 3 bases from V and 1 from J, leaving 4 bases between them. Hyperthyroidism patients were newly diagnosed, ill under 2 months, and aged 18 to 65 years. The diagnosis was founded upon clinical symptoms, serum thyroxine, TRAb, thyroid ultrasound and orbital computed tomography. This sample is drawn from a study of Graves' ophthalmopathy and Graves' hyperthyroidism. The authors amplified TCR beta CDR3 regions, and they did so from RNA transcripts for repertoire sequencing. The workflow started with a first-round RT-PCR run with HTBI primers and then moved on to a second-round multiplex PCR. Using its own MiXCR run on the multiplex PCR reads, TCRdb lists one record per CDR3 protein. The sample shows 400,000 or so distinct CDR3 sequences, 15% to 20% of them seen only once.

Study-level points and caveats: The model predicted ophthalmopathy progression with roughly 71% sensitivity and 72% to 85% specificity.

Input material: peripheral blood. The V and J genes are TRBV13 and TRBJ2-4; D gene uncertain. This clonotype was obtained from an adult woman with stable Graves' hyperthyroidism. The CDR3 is CASSLWAKNIQYF. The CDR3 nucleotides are TGTGCCAGCAGCTTGTGGGCCAAAAACATTCAGTACTTC. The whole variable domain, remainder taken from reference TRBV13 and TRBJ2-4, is AAGVIQSPRHLIKEKRETATLKCYPIPRHDTVYWYQQGPGQDPQFLISFYEKMQSDKGSIPDRFSAQQFSDYHSELNMSSLELGDSALYFCASSLWAKNIQYFGAGTRLSVL.